This T cell receptor beta chain derives from a study of blood T cell repertoires in COVID-19 (dated by TCRdb to 2019 to 2021). Looking at the study overall: Samples covering the acute and convalescent phases of COVID-19 were provided by collaborators in the United States, Italy and Spain. The material from the prospective study consisted of cDNA or gDNA derived from T cells, B-cell-depleted T cells, or PBMCs. The dataset comprised deeply sampled blood TCRbeta repertoires from subjects exposed to, actively infected with, or recovered from COVID-19. A freely available public database, intended as a resource for researchers studying the immune response to SARS-CoV-2, is where the repertoires were released. Samples were obtained from the ongoing ImmuneRACE study (first 160 participants) and from 1,254 subjects provided by 6 global collaborators. A de-identified subject ID, COVID-19 status, age in years and sex were almost always included in the sample metadata. Where HLA class I and class II types were available, the types were taken from metadata supplied by the sample provider, not from assay-based typing. General study outcomes and caveats: The amount of clinical and demographic metadata varied by source and participant and was provided uncurated.

Concerning this clone itself: Its antigen target is currently unknown. No base quality values were provided; no much bigger clone lies one nucleotide off.

The immunoSEQ Assay, a bias-controlled multiplex PCR, was used to amplify TCRbeta CDR3 regions from genomic DNA. On the authors' methods: Nucleated cell counts per sample were estimated from amplification of reference gene primers within the assay. Sequence reads were collapsed and filtered to measure the absolute abundance of every unique TCRbeta CDR3 rearrangement. Productive Simpson clonality was computed per sample as the square root of Simpson's diversity index over productive rearrangements. Here the immuneACCESS table is served through TCRdb, limited to in-frame sequences with V and J called. Missing clones are a known gap in these copies; in checked studies unresolved V genes cover under half, and the rest lacks a known reason. V, J and clone size were drawn from that table, and D and trimming were deduced from the DNA. The sample contains around 180,000 clones, around 77% of them found a single time. The ten largest make up roughly 17% of the sample.

Whole blood was collected in K2EDTA tubes by collaborating institutions according to the institutions' own protocols. For TCRbeta analysis, collaborators shipped samples in one of three forms: frozen whole blood, isolated PBMCs, or DNA extracted from either of those sample types. The CDR3, cysteine through phenylalanine, is 16 amino acids long. The CDR3 DNA has 48 bases and is translated from base 1. CDR1 and CDR2 were assigned from the germline V gene (reference sequence) as LNHDA and SQIVND. Germline trimming amounts to 5 bases on V and 6 bases on J, with 9 as the count of junction bases outside the gene matches.

The specimen sequenced was peripheral blood. The chain is made from TRBV19 and TRBJ2-3, and TRBD2 aligns with 12 junction nucleotides. The sequence was obtained from a man in his sixties with active or convalescent COVID-19. The CDR3 has the sequence CASSSPSGRAWDTQYF. The sequenced DNA: TGTGCCAGTAGTTCTCCTAGCGGGAGGGCCTGGGATACGCAGTATTTT.